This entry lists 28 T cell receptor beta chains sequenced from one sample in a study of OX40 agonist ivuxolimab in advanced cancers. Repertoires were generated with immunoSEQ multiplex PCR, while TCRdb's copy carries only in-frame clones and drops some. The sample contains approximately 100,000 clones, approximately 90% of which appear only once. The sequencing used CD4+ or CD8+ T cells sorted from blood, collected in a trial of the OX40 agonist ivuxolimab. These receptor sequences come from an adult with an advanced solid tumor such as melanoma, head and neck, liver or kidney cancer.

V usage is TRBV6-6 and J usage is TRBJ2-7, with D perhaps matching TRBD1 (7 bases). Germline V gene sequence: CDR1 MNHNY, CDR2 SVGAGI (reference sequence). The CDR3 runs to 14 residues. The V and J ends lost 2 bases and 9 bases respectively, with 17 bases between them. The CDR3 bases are TGTGCCAGCAGTTACGGAGGAGGGGGCAAGGGGCAGTACTTC. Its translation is CASSYGGGGKGQYF.

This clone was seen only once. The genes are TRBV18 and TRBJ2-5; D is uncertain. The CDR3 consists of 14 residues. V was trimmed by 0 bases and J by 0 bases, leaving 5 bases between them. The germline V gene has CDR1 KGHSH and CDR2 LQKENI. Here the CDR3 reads CASSPPTYQETQYF. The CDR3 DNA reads TGTGCCAGCTCACCACCAACCTACCAAGAGACCCAGTACTTC. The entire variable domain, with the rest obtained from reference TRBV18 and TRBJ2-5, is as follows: NAGVMQNPRHLVRRRGQEARLRCSPMKGHSHVYWYRQLPEEGLKFMVYLQKENIIDESGMPKERFSAEFPKEGPSILRIQQVVRGDSAAYFCASSPPTYQETQYFGPGTRLLVL.

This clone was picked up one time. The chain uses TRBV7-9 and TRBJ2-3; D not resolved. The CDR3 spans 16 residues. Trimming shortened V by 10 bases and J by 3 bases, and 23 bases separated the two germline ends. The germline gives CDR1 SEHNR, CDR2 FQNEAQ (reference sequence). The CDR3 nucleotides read TGTGCCACAACTGGCGCAGTTTGGGGAAAGACAGATACGCAGTATTTT. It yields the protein CATTGAVWGKTDTQYF.

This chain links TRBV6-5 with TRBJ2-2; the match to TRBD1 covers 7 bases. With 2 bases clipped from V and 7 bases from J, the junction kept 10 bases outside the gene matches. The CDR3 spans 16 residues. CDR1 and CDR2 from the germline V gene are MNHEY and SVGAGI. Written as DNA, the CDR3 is TGTGCCAGCAGTTACCACGGACAGGTCTTAGGCGGGGAGCTGTTTTTT. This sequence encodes CASSYHGQVLGGELFF.

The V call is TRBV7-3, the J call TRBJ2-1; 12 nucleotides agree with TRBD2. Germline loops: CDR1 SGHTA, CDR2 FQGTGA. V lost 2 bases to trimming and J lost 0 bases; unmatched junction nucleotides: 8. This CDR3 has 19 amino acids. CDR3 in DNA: TGTGCCAGCAGCTTAGGACGACTAGCGGGGGAACCCTCCTACAATGAGCAGTTCTTC. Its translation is CASSLGRLAGEPSYNEQFF.

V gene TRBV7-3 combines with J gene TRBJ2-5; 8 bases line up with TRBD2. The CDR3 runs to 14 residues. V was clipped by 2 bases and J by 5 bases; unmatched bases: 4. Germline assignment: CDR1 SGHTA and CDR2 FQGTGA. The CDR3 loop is CASSLSGGQETQYF. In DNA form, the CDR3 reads TGTGCCAGCAGCTTATCGGGGGGGCAGGAGACCCAGTACTTC.

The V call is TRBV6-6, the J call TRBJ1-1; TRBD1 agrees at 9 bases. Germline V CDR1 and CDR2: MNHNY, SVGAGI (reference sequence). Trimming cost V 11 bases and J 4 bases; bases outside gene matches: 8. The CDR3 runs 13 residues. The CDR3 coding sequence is TGTGCCGCTTTAACGGACAGGGGCACTGAAGCTTTCTTT. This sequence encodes CAALTDRGTEAFF.

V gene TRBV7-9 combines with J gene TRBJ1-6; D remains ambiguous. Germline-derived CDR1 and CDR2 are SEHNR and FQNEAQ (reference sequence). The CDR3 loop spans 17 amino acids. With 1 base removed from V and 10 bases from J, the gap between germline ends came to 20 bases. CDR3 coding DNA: TGTGCCAGCAGCTTAGGAGCGGGGTCTGGGCTTGGATCACCCCTCCACTTT. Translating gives CASSLGAGSGLGSPLHF.

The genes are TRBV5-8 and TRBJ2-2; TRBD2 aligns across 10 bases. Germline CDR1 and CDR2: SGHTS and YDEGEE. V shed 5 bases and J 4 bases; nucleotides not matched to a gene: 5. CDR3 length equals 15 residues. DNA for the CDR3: TGTGCCAGCAGGATAGCGGGGGGACGCACCGGGGAGCTGTTTTTT. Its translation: CASRIAGGRTGELFF.

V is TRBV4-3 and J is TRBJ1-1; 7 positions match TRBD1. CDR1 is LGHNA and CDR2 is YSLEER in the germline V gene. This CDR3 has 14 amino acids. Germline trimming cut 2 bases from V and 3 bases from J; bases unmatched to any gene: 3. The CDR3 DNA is TGCGCCAGCAGCCAACAAACAGGGGACACTGAAGCTTTCTTT. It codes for CASSQQTGDTEAFF.

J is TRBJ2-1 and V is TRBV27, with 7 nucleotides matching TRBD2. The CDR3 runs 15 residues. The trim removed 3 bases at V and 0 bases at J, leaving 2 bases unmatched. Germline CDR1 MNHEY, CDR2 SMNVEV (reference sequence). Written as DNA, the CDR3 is TGTGCCAGCAGTTTGGGGGGGGGCTCCTACAATGAGCAGTTCTTC. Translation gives CASSLGGGSYNEQFF.

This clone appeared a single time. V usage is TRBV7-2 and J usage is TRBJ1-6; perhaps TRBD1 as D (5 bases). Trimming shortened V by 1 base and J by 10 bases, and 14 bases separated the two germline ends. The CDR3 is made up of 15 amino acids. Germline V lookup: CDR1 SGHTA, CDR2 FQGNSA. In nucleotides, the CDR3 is TGTGCCAGCAGCTTAGGAGGGGTACTAAGGTCACCCCTCCACTTT. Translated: CASSLGGVLRSPLHF.

The CDR3 DNA reads as TGTGCCAGCAGTTTCGGGCAGGGCAACTATGGCTACACCTTC. Encoded protein: CASSFGQGNYGYTF. The chain uses TRBV28 and TRBJ1-2; D possibly corresponds to TRBD1 (5 bases). Germline V gene lookup returns CDR1 MDHEN and CDR2 SYDVKM. The CDR3 spans 14 residues. V was trimmed by 3 bases and J by 2 bases, leaving 10 bases between them.

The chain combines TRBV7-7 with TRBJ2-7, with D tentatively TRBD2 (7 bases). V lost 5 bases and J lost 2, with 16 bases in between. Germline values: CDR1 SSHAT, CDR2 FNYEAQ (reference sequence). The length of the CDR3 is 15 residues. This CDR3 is CASSQGLAVTYEQYF. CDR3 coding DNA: TGTGCCAGCAGCCAGGGGCTAGCGGTAACCTACGAGCAGTACTTC.

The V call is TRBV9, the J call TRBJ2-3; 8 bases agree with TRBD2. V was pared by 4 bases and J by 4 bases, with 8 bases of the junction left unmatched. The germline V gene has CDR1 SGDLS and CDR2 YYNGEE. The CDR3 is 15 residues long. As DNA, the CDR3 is TGTGCCAGCAGCATCGGGGGGGCGGTCGCAGATACGCAGTATTTT. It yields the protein CASSIGGAVADTQYF.

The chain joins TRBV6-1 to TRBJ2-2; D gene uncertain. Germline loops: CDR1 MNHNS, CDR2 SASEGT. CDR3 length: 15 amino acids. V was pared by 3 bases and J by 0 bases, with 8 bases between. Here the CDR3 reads CASSESWTNTGELFF. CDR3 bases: TGTGCCAGCAGTGAGTCGTGGACGAACACCGGGGAGCTGTTTTTT.

The CDR3 region has the DNA TGCGCCAGCAGCCAAGATGCCGGGACAGGGGTAGATACGCAGTATTTT. Residues: CASSQDAGTGVDTQYF. The chain joins TRBV4-3 to TRBJ2-3; 10 bases are a match to TRBD1. Germline-derived CDR1 and CDR2 are LGHNA and YSLEER. V trimming: 0 bases; J trimming: 5 bases; junction bases outside the gene matches: 5. CDR3 length: 16 amino acids.

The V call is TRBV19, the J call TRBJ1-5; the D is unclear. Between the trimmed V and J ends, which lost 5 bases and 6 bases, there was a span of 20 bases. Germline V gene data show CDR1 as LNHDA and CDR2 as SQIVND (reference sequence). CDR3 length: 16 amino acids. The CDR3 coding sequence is TGTGCCAGTAGTGCAGCAGGTCCCGTGGTGGTTCAGCCCCAGCATTTT. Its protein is CASSAAGPVVVQPQHF.

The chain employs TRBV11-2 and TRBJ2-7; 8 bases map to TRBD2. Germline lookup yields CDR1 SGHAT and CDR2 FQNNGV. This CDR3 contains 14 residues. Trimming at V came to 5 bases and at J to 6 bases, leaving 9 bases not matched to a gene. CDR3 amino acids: CASSKIGTRGEQYF. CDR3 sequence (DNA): TGTGCCAGCAGCAAAATCGGGACTAGGGGCGAGCAGTACTTC.

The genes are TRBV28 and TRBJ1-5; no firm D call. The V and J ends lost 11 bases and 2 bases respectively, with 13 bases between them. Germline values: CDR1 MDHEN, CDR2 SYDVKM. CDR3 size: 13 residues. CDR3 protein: CAAGPVGNQPQHF. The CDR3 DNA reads TGTGCCGCGGGCCCCGTAGGCAATCAGCCCCAGCATTTT.

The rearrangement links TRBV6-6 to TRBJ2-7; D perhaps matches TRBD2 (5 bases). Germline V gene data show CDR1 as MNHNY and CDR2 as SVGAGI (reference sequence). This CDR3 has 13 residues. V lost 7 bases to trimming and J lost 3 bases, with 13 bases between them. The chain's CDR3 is CASTRGRNYEQYF. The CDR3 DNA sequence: TGTGCCAGCACTCGGGGTAGAAACTACGAGCAGTACTTC.

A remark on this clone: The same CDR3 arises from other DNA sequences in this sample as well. This CDR3 reads CASSPGGNYGYTF. As DNA, the CDR3 is TGTGCCAGCTCACCGGGGGGGAACTATGGCTACACCTTC. The J gene is TRBJ1-2, the V gene TRBV18; D is perhaps TRBD1 (5 bases). This CDR3 has 13 residues. V lost 3 bases to trimming and J lost 2 bases, with 7 bases between them. Per the germline V gene, CDR1 is KGHSH and CDR2 is LQKENI. The full variable domain, with the rest looked up from reference TRBV18 and TRBJ1-2, is NAGVMQNPRHLVRRRGQEARLRCSPMKGHSHVYWYRQLPEEGLKFMVYLQKENIIDESGMPKERFSAEFPKEGPSILRIQQVVRGDSAAYFCASSPGGNYGYTFGSGTRLTVV.

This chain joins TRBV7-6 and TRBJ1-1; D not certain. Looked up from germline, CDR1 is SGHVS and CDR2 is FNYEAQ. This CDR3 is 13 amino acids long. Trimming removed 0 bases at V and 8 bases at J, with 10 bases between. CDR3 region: CASSLARSLEAFF. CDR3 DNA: TGTGCCAGCAGCTTAGCAAGATCACTAGAAGCTTTCTTT.

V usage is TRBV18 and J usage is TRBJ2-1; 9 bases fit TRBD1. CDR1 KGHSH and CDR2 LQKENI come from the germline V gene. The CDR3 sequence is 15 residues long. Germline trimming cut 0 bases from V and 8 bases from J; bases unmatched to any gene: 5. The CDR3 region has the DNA TGTGCCAGCTCACCACCTGGGACAGGGTTGGATGAGCAGTTCTTC. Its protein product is CASSPPGTGLDEQFF.

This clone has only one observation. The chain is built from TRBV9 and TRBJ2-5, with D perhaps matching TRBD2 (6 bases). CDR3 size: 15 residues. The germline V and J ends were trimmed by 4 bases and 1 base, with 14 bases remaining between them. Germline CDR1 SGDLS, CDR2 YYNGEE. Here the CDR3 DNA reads TGTGCCAGCAGCTCGGGGCGGGGCCTCCAAGAGACCCAGTACTTC. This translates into CASSSGRGLQETQYF. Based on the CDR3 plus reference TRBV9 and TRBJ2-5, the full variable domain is DSGVTQTPKHLITATGQRVTLRCSPRSGDLSVYWYQQSLDQGLQFLIQYYNGEERAKGNILERFSAQQFPDLHSELNLSSLELGDSALYFCASSSGRGLQETQYFGPGTRLLVL.

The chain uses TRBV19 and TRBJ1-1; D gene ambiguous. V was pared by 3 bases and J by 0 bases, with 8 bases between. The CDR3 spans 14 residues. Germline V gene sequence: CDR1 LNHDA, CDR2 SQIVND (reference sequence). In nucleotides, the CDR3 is TGTGCCAGTAGTATTCAGGATGTGAACACTGAAGCTTTCTTT. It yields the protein CASSIQDVNTEAFF.

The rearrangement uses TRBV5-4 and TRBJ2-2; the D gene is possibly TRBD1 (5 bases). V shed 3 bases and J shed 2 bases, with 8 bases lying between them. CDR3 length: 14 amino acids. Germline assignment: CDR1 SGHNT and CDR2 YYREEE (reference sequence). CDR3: CASSSDTNTGELFF. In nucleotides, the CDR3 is TGTGCCAGCAGCTCGGACACCAACACCGGGGAGCTGTTTTTT.

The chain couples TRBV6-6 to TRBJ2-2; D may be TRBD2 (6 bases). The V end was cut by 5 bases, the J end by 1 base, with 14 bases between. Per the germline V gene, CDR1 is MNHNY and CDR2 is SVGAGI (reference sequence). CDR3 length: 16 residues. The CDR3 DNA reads TGTGCCAGCAGTGGGGGAGGAGCGGTGAACACCGGGGAGCTGTTTTTT. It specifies CASSGGGAVNTGELFF.